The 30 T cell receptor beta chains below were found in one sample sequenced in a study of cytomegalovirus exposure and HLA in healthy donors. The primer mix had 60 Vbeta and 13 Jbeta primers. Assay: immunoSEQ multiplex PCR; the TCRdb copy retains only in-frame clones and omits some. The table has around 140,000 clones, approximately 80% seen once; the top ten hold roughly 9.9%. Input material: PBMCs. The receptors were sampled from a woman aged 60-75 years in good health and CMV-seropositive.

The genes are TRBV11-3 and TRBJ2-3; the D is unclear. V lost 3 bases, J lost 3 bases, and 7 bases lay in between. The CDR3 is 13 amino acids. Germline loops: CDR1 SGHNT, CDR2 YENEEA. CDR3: CASSFFRTDTQYF. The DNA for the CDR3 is TGTGCCAGCAGCTTTTTTAGAACAGATACGCAGTATTTT. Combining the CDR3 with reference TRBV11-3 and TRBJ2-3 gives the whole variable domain EAGVVQSPRYKIIEKKQPVAFWCNPISGHNTLYWYLQNLGQGPELLIRYENEEAVDDSQLPKDRFSAERLKGVDSTLKIQPAELGDSAVYLCASSFFRTDTQYFGPGTRLTVL.

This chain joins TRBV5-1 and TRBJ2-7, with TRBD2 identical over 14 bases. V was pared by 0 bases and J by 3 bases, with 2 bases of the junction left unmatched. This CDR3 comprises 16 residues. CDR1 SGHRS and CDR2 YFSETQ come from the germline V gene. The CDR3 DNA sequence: TGCGCCAGCAGCTTGGGACTAGCGGGAGGGAGCTACGAGCAGTACTTC. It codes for CASSLGLAGGSYEQYF.

The CDR3 region has the DNA TGCAGTGCTAGTACTATTGGCGAGCAGTACTTC. Protein sequence: CSASTIGEQYF. The chain has TRBV20-1 and TRBJ2-5, with D hard to call. The J call may be wrong; the DNA end is better matched by TRBJ2-7. Per germline, CDR1 DFQATT and CDR2 SNEGSKA (reference sequence). There are 11 residues in the CDR3.

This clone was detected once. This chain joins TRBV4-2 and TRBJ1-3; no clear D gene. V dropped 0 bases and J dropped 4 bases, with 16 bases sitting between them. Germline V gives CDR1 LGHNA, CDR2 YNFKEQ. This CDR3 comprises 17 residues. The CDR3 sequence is CASSQDPAADLGNTIYF. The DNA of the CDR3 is TGTGCCAGCAGCCAAGATCCGGCGGCCGACCTCGGAAACACCATATATTTT.

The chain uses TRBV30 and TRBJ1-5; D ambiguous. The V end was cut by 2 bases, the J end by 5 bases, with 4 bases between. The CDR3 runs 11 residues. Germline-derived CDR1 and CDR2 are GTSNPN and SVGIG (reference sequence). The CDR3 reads CAWSPDQPQHF. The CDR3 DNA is TGTGCCTGGAGTCCCGATCAGCCCCAGCATTTT.

CDR3 sequence (DNA): TGTGCCTGGAGTGCCCTAGGGGGTGGGGAAAAACTGTTTTTT. This gives the protein CAWSALGGGEKLFF. The chain combines TRBV30 with TRBJ1-4; D might be TRBD1 (6 bases). From germline, CDR1 is GTSNPN and CDR2 SVGIG (reference sequence). The CDR3 consists of 14 residues. V was shortened by 1 base and J by 8 bases, with 14 bases between the two germline ends.

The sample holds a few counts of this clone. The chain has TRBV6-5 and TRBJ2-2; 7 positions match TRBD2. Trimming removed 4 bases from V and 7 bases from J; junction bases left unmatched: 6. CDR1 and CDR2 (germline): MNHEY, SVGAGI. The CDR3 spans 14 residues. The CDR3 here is CASSSTTSFGELFF. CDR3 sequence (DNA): TGTGCCAGCAGTTCCACGACTAGCTTCGGGGAGCTGTTTTTT.

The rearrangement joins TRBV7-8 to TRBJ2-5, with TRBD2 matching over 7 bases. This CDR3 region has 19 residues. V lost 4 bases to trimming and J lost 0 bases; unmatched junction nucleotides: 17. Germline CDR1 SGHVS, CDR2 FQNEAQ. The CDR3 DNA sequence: TGTGCCAGCAGCTCCCAGGCAACTCGGGGCGGGAGCCACCAAGAGACCCAGTACTTC. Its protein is CASSSQATRGGSHQETQYF.

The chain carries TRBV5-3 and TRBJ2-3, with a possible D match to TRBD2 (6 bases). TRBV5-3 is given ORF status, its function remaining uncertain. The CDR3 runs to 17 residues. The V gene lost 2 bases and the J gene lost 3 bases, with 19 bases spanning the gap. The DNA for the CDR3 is TGTGCCAGAAGCTTCCCTTTCTCAGGGACTGGGACAGATACGCAGTATTTT. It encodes CARSFPFSGTGTDTQYF.

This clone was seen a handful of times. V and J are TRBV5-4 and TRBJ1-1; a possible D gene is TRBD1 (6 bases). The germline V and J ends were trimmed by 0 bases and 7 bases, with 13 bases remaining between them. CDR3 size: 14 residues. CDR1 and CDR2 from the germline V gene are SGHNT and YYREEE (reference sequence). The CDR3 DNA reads TGTGCCAGCAGCTTGGGACAGGAGACACTTGAAGCTTTCTTT. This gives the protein CASSLGQETLEAFF.

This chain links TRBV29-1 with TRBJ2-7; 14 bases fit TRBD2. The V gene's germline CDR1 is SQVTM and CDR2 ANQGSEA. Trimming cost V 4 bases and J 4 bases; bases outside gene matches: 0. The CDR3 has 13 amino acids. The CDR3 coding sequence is TGCAGCGTTGGACTAGCGGGAGGGTACGAGCAGTACTTC. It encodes CSVGLAGGYEQYF.

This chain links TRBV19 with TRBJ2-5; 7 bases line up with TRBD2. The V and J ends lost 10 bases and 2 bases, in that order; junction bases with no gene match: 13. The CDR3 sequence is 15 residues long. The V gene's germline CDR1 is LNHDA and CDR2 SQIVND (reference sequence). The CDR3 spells CATRTSGSLQETQYF. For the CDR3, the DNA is TGTGCCACTCGGACTAGTGGGAGCCTACAAGAGACCCAGTACTTC.

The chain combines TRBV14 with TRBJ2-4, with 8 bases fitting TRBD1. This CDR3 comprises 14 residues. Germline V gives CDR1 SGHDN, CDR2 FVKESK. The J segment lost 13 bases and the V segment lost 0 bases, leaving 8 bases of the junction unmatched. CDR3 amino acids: CASSQDLLGQDQYF. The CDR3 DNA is TGTGCCAGCAGCCAAGATTTGTTGGGACAGGACCAGTACTTC. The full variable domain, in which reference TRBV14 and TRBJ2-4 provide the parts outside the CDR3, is EAGVTQFPSHSVIEKGQTVTLRCDPISGHDNLYWYRRVMGKEIKFLLHFVKESKQDESGMPNNRFLAERTGGTYSTLKVQPAELEDSGVYFCASSQDLLGQDQYFGAGTRLSVL.

The CDR3 DNA reads as TGTGCCAGCATTGGGGGGAGAACCGGGGCCTACGAGCAGTACTTC. This gives the protein CASIGGRTGAYEQYF. J is TRBJ2-7 and V is TRBV2, with D possibly matching TRBD2 (6 bases). The CDR3 spans 15 residues. Germline lookup yields CDR1 SNHLY and CDR2 FYNNEI. V was cut by 7 bases and J by 2 bases, with 18 bases left in between.

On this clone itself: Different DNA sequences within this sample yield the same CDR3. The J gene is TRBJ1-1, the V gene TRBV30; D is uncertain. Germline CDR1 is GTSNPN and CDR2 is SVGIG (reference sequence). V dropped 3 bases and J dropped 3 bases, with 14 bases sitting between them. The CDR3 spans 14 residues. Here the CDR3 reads CAWRLYSPDTEAFF. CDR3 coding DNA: TGTGCCTGGAGACTCTATTCTCCGGACACTGAAGCTTTCTTT.

The CDR3 DNA sequence: TGTGCCAGCAGCTTGGCCTCGGGACAGAACCAGTACTTC. Translated: CASSLASGQNQYF. The rearrangement uses TRBV5-6 and TRBJ2-5, with 7 positions matching TRBD1. Trimming took 0 bases from V and 10 from J; bases not matched to a gene: 6. The CDR3 loop spans 13 amino acids. Germline V lookup: CDR1 SGHDT, CDR2 YYEEEE.

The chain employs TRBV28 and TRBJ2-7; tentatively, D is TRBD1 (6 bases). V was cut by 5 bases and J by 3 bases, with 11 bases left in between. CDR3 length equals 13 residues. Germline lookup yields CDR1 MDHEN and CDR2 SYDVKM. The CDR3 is CASSLTGRYEQYF. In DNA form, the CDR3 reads TGTGCCAGCAGTCTGACAGGCCGCTACGAGCAGTACTTC.

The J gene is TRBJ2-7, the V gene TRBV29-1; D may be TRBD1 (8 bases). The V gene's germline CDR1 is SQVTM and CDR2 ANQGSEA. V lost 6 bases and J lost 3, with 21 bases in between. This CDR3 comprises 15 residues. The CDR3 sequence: CSVGRGTGEYYEQYF. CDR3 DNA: TGCAGCGTGGGGCGGGGGACAGGCGAATACTACGAGCAGTACTTC.

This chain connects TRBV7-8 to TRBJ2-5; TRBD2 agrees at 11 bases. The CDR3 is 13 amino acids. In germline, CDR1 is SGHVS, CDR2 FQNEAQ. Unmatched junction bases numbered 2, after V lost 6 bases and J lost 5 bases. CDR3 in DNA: TGTGCCAGCAGTAGCGGGAGGGGCGAGACCCAGTACTTC. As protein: CASSSGRGETQYF.

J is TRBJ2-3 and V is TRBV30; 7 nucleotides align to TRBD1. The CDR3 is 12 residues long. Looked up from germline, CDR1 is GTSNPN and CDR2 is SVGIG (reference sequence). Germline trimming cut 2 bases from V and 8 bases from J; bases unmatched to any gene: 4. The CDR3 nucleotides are TGTGCCTGGAGTCCACGACAGGGTACGCAGTATTTT. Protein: CAWSPRQGTQYF.

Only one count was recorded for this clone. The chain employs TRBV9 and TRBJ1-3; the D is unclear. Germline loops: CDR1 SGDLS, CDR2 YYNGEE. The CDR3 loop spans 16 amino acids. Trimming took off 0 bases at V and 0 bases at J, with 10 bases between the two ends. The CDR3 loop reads CASSVEQLPSGNTIYF. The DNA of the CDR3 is TGTGCCAGCAGCGTAGAACAGCTCCCCTCTGGAAACACCATATATTTT.

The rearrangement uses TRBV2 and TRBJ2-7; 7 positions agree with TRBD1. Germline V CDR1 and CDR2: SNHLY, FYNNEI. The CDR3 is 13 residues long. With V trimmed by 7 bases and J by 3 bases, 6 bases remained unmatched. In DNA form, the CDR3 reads TGTGCCAGCATCCCGGGACAGATCTACGAGCAGTACTTC. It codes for CASIPGQIYEQYF.

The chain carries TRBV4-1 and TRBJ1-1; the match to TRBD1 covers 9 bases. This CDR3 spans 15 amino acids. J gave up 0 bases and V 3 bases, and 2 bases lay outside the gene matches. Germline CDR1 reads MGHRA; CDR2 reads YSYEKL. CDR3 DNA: TGCGCCAGCAGCCACGGACAGGGGTTGAACACTGAAGCTTTCTTT. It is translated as CASSHGQGLNTEAFF.

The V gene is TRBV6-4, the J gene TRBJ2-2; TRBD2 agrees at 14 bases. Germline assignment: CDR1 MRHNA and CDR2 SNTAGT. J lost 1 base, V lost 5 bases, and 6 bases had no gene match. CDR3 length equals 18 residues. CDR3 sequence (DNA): TGTGCCAGCAGTCACCTGGGACTAGCGGGGGTGAACACCGGGGAGCTGTTTTTT. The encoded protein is CASSHLGLAGVNTGELFF.

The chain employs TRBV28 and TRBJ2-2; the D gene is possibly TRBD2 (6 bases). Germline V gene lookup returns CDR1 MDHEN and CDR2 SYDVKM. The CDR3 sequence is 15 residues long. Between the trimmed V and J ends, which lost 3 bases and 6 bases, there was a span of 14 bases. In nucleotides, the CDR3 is TGTGCCAGCAGTTTGGGGGGAGGCTTAGCCGGGGAGCTGTTTTTT. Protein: CASSLGGGLAGELFF.

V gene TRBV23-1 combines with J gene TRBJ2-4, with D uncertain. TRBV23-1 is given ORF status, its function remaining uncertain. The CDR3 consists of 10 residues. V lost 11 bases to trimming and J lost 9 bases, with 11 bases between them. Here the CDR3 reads CAYTIRIQYF. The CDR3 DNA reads TGCGCCTACACTATCCGCATTCAGTACTTC.

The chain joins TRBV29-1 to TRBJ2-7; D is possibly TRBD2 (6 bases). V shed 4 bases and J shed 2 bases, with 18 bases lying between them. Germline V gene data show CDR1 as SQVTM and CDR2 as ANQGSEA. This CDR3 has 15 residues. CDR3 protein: CSVVWDSNDPYEQYF. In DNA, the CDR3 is TGCAGCGTTGTTTGGGACTCCAACGACCCCTACGAGCAGTACTTC.

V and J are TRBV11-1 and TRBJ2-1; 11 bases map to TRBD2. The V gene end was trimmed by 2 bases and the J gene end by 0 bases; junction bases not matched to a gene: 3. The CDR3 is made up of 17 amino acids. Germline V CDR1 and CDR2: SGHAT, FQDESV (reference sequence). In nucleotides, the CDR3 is TGTGCCAGCAGCTTATTTACTAGCGGGAGCTCCTACAATGAGCAGTTCTTC. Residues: CASSLFTSGSSYNEQFF.

For the CDR3, the DNA is TGTGCCAGTAGTATGACAGGGGGAGAGACCCAGTACTTC. This codes for CASSMTGGETQYF. This chain connects TRBV19 to TRBJ2-5; 9 nucleotides align to TRBD1. The CDR3 totals 13 residues. CDR1 is LNHDA, CDR2 SQIVND, per germline (reference sequence). The V segment lost 3 bases and the J segment 4 bases; nucleotides outside the gene matches: 0.

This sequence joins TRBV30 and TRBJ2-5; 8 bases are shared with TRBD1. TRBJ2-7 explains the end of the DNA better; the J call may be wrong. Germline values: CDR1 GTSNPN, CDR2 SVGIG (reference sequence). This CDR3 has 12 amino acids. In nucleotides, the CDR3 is TGTGCCTGGCGGACAGGGCCCTACGAGCAGTACTTC. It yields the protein CAWRTGPYEQYF.